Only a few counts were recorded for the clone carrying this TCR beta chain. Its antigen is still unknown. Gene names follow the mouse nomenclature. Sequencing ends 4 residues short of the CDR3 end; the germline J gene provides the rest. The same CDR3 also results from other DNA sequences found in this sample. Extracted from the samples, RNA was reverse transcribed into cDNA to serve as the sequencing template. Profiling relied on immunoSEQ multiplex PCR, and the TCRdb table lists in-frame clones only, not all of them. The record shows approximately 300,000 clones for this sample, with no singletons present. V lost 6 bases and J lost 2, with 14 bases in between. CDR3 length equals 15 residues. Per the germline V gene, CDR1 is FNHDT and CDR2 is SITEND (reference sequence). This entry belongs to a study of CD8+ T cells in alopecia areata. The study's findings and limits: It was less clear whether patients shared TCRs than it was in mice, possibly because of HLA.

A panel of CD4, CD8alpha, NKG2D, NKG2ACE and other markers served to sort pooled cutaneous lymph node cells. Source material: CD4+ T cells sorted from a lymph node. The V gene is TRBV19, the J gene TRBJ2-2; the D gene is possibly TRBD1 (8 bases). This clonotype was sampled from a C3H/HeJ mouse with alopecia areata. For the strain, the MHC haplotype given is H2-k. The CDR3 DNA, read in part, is TGTGCCAGCACCCCACAGGGGGGGAACACCGGG. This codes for CASTPQGGNTG. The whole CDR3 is CASTPQGGNTGQLYF.